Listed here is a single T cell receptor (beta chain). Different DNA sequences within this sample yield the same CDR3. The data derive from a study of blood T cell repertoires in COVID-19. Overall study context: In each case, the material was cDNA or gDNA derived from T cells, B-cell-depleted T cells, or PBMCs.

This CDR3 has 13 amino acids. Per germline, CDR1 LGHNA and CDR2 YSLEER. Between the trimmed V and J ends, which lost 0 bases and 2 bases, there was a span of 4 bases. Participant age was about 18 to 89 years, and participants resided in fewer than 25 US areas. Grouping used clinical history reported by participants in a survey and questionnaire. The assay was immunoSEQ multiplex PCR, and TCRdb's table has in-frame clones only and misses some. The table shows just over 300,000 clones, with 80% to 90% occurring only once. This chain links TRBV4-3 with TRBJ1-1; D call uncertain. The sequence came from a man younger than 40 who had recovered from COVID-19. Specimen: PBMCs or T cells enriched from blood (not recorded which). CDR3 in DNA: TGCGCCAGCAGCCAAGATCGTAACACTGAAGCTTTCTTT. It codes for CASSQDRNTEAFF.